A single TCR beta chain is shown here with its context. This specimen belongs to a study of tumor and adjacent non-tumor tissue in lung cancer. A modified ARM-PCR protocol with three rounds of nested PCR amplified TCRbeta. TCRdb itself ran the multiplex PCR reads through MiXCR, one entry per CDR3 protein. This table holds 40,000 to 50,000 distinct CDR3 sequences, around 64% found once. The template was RNA from unsorted bulk tissue. The normal lung tissue was taken more than 3 cm from the tumor edge. The trim removed 8 bases at V and 5 bases at J, leaving 16 bases unmatched. The CDR3 is made up of 16 amino acids. Germline V gives CDR1 SQVTM, CDR2 ANQGSEA.

The genes are TRBV29-1 and TRBJ2-2, with TRBD1 identical over 8 bases. The sequence came from an older woman with non-small cell lung cancer. The sequenced material came from distant non-tumor lung tissue. CDR3 sequence (DNA): TGCAGCATGAGGCTACCTGGAACAGGGGGAACCGGGGAGCTGTTTTTT. It yields the protein CSMRLPGTGGTGELFF.